One sample yielded the 23 T cell receptor beta chains listed below, sequenced in a study of CXCR3-negative and CXCR3-positive naive CD8 T cells. General study results and limits: Higher TRB CDR3 hydrophobicity marked CXCR3-positive naive cells relative to CXCR3-negative naive cells.

All TRB cDNA libraries came from 5' RACE performed with UMI labels. TCRdb reprocessed the 5' RACE reads, with one entry per CDR3 protein and no DNA. The table for this sample gives around 66,000 distinct CDR3 sequences. No antigen has been identified for these receptors. Sequenced: naive CXCR3+ CD8+ T cells from blood. The sample's subset: CD45RO-CCR7+CD27+CD95- naive CD8+ T cells expressing CXCR3 (TNR3+). The receptors originated from a human donor in good health. Some clones in this sample may be carry-over from other donors' samples.

The chain recombines TRBV7-6 with TRBJ2-7. Germline-derived CDR1 and CDR2 are SGHVS and FNYEAQ. The CDR3 runs to 14 residues. Here the CDR3 reads CASLRSLNSNEQYF.

By frequency, this clonotype is medium-sized. The chain has TRBV6-4 and TRBJ2-1; TCRdb gives TRBD1 as the D gene, but with no DNA this cannot be confirmed. CDR3 length: 14 residues. Germline CDR1 reads MRHNA; CDR2 reads SNTAGT. The CDR3 protein is CASSDGGANNEQFF.

V usage is TRBV7-8 and J usage is TRBJ2-3; TCRdb's D call of TRBD1 is untestable without DNA. The germline V gene encodes CDR1 SGHVS and CDR2 FQNEAQ. This CDR3 comprises 16 residues. The CDR3 protein is CASSLGAGNGADTQYF.

V gene TRBV12-5 combines with J gene TRBJ1-2. This CDR3 has 12 residues. Germline V gene data show CDR1 as LGHNT and CDR2 as FRNRAP. The CDR3 sequence: CASDDNNYGYTF.

This chain links TRBV12-3 or TRBV12-4 with TRBJ2-1; TCRdb's D gene call, TRBD2, goes unchecked for lack of DNA. The CDR3 is 14 amino acids. This CDR3 is CATLGGSSYNEQFF.

V usage is TRBV7-9 and J usage is TRBJ2-3; TCRdb outputs TRBD1, but without DNA this stays unchecked. CDR1 and CDR2 from the germline V gene are SEHNR and FQNEAQ (reference sequence). This CDR3 has 16 amino acids. CDR3 loop: CASSPQRGARTDTQYF.

The CDR3 here is CASSQDRTGYNEQFF. The rearrangement joins TRBV4-3 to TRBJ2-1; the D gene TCRdb calls, TRBD1, cannot be checked with no DNA. The CDR3 totals 15 residues. The germline V gene has CDR1 LGHNA and CDR2 YSLEER.

V usage is TRBV5-6 and J usage is TRBJ2-5; TCRdb reports TRBD1, a call that lacks DNA to check it against. This CDR3 contains 14 residues. Germline V CDR1 and CDR2: SGHDT, YYEEEE. The CDR3 here is CASSLEDNQETQYF.

The chain has TRBV5-4 and TRBJ1-4. This CDR3 region has 15 residues. The V gene's germline CDR1 is SGHNT and CDR2 YYREEE (reference sequence). The CDR3 loop reads CASSSGGFLGEKLFF. The variable domain in full, completed from reference TRBV5-4 and TRBJ1-4, reads ETGVTQSPTHLIKTRGQQVTLRCSSQSGHNTVSWYQQALGQGPQFIFQYYREEENGRGNFPPRFSGLQFPNYSSELNVNALELDDSALYLCASSSGGFLGEKLFFGSGTQLSVL.

V and J are TRBV27 and TRBJ2-7. Looked up from germline, CDR1 is MNHEY and CDR2 is SMNVEV (reference sequence). The CDR3 length is 13 residues. The CDR3 here is CASSYGSNYEQYF.

The rearrangement links TRBV6-6 to TRBJ2-2; checking the TCRdb D call of TRBD1 is not possible without DNA. This CDR3 comprises 16 residues. CDR1 and CDR2 (germline): MNHNY, SVGAGI (reference sequence). CDR3 residues: CASSSPRSGDTGELFF.

This clonotype ranks as medium-sized in terms of frequency. The chain recombines TRBV6-2 or TRBV6-3 with TRBJ2-4; TCRdb outputs TRBD2, but without DNA this stays unchecked. In germline, CDR1 is MNHEY, CDR2 SVGEGT. The CDR3 contains 16 residues. This CDR3 is CASRSGTSGPQGIQYF.

The chain combines TRBV25-1 with TRBJ2-7. The V gene's germline CDR1 is MGHDK and CDR2 SYGVNS. The CDR3 covers 13 residues. The CDR3 is CASSEGSPYEQYF.

The rearrangement uses TRBV4-2 and TRBJ2-1; absent DNA, TCRdb's TRBD2 call cannot be checked. The CDR3 length is 15 residues. Germline V gene data show CDR1 as LGHNA and CDR2 as YNFKEQ. CDR3 amino acids: CASSQMTSAYNEQFF.

The chain links TRBV5-6 to TRBJ2-1; without DNA, the TCRdb call of TRBD1 cannot be checked. CDR1 and CDR2 (germline): SGHDT, YYEEEE. This CDR3 has 15 amino acids. CDR3 sequence reads: CASSLWDRVWDEQFF.

The gene calls are TRBV27 and TRBJ1-2; the D call from TCRdb, TRBD1, cannot be confirmed without DNA. There are 15 residues in the CDR3. Looked up from germline, CDR1 is MNHEY and CDR2 is SMNVEV (reference sequence). The CDR3 sequence: CASSTGTGILYGYTF.

The genes are TRBV7-9 and TRBJ2-7; TCRdb proposes TRBD1, but this gene call is untestable without DNA. The germline V gene has CDR1 SEHNR and CDR2 FQNEAQ (reference sequence). The CDR3 consists of 14 residues. CDR3 amino acids: CASSFRQGFYEQYF.

V gene TRBV14 combines with J gene TRBJ2-7. The germline V gene has CDR1 SGHDN and CDR2 FVKESK. CDR3 length: 14 residues. The CDR3 is CASSQEDLTYEQYF.

The chain joins TRBV9 to TRBJ2-7; as DNA is missing, the TRBD2 call by TCRdb cannot be tested. Per the germline V gene, CDR1 is SGDLS and CDR2 is YYNGEE. CDR3 length equals 14 residues. CDR3 protein: CASSVGPPSYEQYF.

The V call is TRBV6-5, the J call TRBJ2-1; TCRdb outputs TRBD2, but without DNA this stays unchecked. CDR1 is MNHEY and CDR2 is SVGAGI in the germline V gene. This CDR3 region has 16 residues. The CDR3 region is CASSGFGPGGMNEQFF.

The CDR3 sequence is CASSLIPSGGEYGYTF. The chain has TRBV12-3 or TRBV12-4 and TRBJ1-2; with no DNA, the TCRdb D assignment of TRBD1 cannot be verified. The CDR3 sequence is 16 residues long.

The chain has TRBV6-2 or TRBV6-3 and TRBJ2-2; TCRdb designates TRBD1, a call that cannot be tested without DNA. CDR3 length: 15 residues. The germline V gene encodes CDR1 MNHEY and CDR2 SVGEGT. The CDR3 protein is CASRPRVFNTGELFF.

The CDR3 region is CASSLGRTGGGPSTLYEQYF. The genes are TRBV7-2 and TRBJ2-7; there is no DNA to check the TCRdb D call of TRBD1. This CDR3 is built from 20 residues. Germline V lookup: CDR1 SGHTA, CDR2 FQGNSA.